This T cell receptor beta chain was retrieved from a study of control samples from healthy donors and cancer patients. Trimming shortened V by 8 bases and J by 0 bases, and 10 bases separated the two germline ends. Per germline, CDR1 MRHNA and CDR2 SNTAGT. The CDR3 contains 13 residues. The protocol was immunoSEQ multiplex PCR, while the TCRdb copy is restricted to in-frame clones and leaves out a portion. The sample holds 120,000 to 150,000 clones, around nine tenths seen once. The rearrangement uses TRBV6-4 and TRBJ2-5; D possibly corresponds to TRBD2 (6 bases). The receptor comes from a woman in her 30s in good health. Sequencing was carried out using blood. CDR3 protein: CASARDYQETQYF. Written as DNA, the CDR3 is TGTGCCAGCGCCCGGGACTACCAAGAGACCCAGTACTTC.